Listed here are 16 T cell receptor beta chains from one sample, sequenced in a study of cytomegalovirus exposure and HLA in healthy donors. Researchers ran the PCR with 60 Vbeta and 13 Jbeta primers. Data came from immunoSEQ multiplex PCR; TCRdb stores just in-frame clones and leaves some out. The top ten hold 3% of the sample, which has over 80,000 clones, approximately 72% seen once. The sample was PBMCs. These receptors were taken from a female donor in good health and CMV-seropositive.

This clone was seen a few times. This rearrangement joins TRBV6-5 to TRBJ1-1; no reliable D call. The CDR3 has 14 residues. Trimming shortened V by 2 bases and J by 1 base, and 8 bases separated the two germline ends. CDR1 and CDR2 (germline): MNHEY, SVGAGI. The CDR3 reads CASSYLRQNTEAFF. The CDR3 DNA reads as TGTGCCAGCAGTTACCTTCGACAGAACACTGAAGCTTTCTTT.

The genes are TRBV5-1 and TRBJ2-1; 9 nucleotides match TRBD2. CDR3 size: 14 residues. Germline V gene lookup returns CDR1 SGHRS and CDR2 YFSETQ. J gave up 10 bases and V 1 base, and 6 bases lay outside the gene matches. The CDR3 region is CASSLSGTSREQFF. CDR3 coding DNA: TGCGCCAGCAGCTTGTCTGGGACTAGCAGAGAGCAGTTCTTC.

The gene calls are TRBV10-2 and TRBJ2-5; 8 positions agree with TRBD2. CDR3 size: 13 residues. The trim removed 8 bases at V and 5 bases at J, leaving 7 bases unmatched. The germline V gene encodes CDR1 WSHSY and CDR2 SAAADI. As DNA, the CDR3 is TGCGCCAGCGATAGCGGGGTCGGTGAGACCCAGTACTTC. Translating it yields CASDSGVGETQYF.

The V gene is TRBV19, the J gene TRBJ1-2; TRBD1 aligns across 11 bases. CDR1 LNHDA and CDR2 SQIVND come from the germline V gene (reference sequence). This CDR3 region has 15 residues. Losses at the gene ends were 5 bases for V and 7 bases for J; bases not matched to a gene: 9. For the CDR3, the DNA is TGTGCCAGTAGTCCCCTTGGACAGGGGGCGATTGGCTACACCTTC. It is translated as CASSPLGQGAIGYTF.

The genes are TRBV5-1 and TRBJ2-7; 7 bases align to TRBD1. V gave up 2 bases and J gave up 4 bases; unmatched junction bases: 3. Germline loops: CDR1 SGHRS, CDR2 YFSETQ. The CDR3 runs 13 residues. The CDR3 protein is CASSLNRGYEQYF. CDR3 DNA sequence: TGCGCCAGCAGCTTAAACAGGGGTTACGAGCAGTACTTC.

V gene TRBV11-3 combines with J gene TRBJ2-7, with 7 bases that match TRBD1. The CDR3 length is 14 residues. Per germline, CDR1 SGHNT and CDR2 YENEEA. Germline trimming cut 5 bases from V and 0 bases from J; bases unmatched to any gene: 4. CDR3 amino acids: CASSPRQGSYEQYF. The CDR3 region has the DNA TGTGCCAGCAGCCCGCGACAGGGCTCCTACGAGCAGTACTTC.

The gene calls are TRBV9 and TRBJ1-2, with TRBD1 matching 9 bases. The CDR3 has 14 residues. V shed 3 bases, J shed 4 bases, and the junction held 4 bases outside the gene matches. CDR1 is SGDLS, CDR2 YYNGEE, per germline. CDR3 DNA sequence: TGTGCCAGCAGCGCGGGACAGGGTCTCTATGGCTACACCTTC. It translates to CASSAGQGLYGYTF.

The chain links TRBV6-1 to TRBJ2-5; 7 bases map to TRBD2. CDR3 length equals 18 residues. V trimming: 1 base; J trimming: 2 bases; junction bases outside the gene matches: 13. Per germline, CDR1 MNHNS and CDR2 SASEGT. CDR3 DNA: TGTGCCAGCAGTGAAGGATTACCCCGGGACTATCGGCAAGAGACCCAGTACTTC. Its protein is CASSEGLPRDYRQETQYF.

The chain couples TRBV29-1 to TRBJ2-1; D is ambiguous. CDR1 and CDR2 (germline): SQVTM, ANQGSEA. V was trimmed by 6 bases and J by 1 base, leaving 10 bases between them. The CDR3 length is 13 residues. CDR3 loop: CSVPQVSYNEQFF. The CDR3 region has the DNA TGCAGCGTCCCTCAGGTTTCCTACAATGAGCAGTTCTTC.

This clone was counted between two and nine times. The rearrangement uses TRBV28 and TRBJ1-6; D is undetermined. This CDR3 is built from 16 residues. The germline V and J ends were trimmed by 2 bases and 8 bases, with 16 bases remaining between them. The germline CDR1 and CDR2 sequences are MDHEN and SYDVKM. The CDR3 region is CASSLSSGRLDSPLHF. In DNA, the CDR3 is TGTGCCAGCAGTTTAAGTTCGGGTAGGCTAGATTCACCCCTCCACTTT.

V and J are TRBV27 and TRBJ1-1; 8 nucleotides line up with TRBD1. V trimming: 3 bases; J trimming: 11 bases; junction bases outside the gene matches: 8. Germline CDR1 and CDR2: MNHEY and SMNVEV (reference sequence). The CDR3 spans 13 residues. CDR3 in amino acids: CASSFGDRRGAFF. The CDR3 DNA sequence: TGTGCCAGCAGTTTTGGGGACAGGCGAGGGGCTTTCTTT.

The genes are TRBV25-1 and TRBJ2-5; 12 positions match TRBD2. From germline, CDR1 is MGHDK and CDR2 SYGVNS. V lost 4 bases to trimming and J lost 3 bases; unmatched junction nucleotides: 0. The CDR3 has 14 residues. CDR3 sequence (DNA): TGTGCCAGCAGTGGGACTAGCGGGGAAGAGACCCAGTACTTC. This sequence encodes CASSGTSGEETQYF.

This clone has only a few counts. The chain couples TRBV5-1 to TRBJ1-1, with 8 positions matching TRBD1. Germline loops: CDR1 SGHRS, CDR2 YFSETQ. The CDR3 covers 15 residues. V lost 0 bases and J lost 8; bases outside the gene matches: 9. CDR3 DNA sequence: TGCGCCAGCAGCTTGGCTAGGACAGGGAGGTCGGAAGCTTTCTTT. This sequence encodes CASSLARTGRSEAFF. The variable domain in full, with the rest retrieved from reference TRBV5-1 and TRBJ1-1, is KAGVTQTPRYLIKTRGQQVTLSCSPISGHRSVSWYQQTPGQGLQFLFEYFSETQRNKGNFPGRFSGRQFSNSRSEMNVSTLELGDSALYLCASSLARTGRSEAFFGQGTRLTVV.

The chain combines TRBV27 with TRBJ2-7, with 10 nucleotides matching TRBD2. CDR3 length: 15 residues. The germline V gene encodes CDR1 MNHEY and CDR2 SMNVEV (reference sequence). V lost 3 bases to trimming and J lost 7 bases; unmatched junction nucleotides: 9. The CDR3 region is CASSLGAGGPREQYF. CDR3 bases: TGTGCCAGCAGTTTGGGAGCGGGAGGGCCTAGGGAGCAGTACTTC.

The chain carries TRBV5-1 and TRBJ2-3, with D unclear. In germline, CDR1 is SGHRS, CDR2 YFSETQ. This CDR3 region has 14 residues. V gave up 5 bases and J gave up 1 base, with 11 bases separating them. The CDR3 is CASRFDPGTDTQYF. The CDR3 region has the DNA TGCGCCAGCAGATTCGATCCAGGCACAGATACGCAGTATTTT.

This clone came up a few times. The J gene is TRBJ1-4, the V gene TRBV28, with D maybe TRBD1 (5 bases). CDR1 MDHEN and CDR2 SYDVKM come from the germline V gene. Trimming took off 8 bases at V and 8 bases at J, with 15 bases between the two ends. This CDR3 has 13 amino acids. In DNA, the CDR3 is TGTGCCAGCCGCCGCTGGGGGGTCGAAAAACTGTTTTTT. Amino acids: CASRRWGVEKLFF.